Here is one T cell receptor beta chain with its context. This entry comes from a study of long-term antiretroviral therapy in people with HIV. The immunoSEQ assay was v3.0, run at survey level. Sequenced by immunoSEQ multiplex PCR; TCRdb stores in-frame clones only, minus some. Of some 16,000 clones in the sample, about three quarters are singletons; the top ten hold about 16%. Each donor had at least one pre-ART and at least two post-ART PBMC samples. This CDR3 comprises 14 residues. The clonotype comes from a man aged 25 to 40 with HIV. The chain combines TRBV21-1 with TRBJ2-5. TRBV21-1 is a pseudogene. The source material was unsorted PBMCs, sampled 2.1 to 2.2 years before starting antiretroviral therapy. Here the CDR3 DNA reads TGTGCCAGCTGCGCGACCCCGGGGGCATTAGCCCAGTACTTC. Protein product: CASCATPGALAQYF.